This T cell receptor beta chain came from a study of blood T cell repertoires in COVID-19. V gave up 5 bases and J gave up 1 base, with 16 bases separating them. The CDR3 loop spans 16 amino acids. The germline V gene has CDR1 LGHDT and CDR2 YNNKEL (reference sequence). TCRdb keeps only in-frame clones here, not all; method: immunoSEQ multiplex PCR. Among 310,000 or so clones listed, around 87% were seen once. This clone came up once. The receptor was isolated from a young woman with acute COVID-19. The chain joins TRBV3-1 (or the pseudogene TRBV3-2) to TRBJ2-3, with a weak D call TRBD2 (6 bases). The material sequenced was PBMCs or T cells enriched from blood (not recorded which). CDR3 sequence reads: CASSSIPGDGTDTQYF. The CDR3 bases are TGTGCCAGCAGCTCCATTCCGGGAGACGGCACAGATACGCAGTATTTT.